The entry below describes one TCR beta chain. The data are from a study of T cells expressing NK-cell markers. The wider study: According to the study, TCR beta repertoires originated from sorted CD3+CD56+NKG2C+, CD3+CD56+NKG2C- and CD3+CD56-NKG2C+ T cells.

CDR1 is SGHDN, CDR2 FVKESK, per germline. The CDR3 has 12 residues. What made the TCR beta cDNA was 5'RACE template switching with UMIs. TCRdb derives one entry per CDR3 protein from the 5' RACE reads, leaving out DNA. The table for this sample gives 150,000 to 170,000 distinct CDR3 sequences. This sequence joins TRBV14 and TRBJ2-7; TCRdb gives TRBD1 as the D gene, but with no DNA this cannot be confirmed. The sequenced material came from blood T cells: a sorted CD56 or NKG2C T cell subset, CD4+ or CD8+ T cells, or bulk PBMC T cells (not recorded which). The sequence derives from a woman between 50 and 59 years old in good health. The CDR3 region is CATGTAPYEQYF.